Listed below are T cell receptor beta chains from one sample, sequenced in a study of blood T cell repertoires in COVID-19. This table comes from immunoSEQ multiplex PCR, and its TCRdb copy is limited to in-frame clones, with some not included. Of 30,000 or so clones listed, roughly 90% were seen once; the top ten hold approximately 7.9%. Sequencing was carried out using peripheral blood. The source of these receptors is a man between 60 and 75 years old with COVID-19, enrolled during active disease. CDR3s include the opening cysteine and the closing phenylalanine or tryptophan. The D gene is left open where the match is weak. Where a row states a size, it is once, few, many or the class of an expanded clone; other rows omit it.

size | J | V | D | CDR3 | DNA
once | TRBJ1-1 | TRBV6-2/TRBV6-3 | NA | CASSYGQSTEAFF | TGTGCCAGCAGTTACGGACAGTCCACTGAAGCTTTCTTT
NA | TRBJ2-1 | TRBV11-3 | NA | CASSRGEIGGNEQFF | TGTGCCAGCAGCAGAGGAGAGATAGGAGGTAATGAGCAGTTCTTC
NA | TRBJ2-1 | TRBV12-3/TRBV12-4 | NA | CASSLTDNEQFF | TGTGCCAGCAGTTTAACTGACAATGAGCAGTTCTTC
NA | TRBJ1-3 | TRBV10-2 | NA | CASSRAMGSSGNTIYF | TGCGCCAGCAGCCGGGCCATGGGGAGCTCTGGAAACACCATATATTTT
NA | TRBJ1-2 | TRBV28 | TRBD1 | CASSPFAQGEKGYGYTF | TGTGCCAGCAGCCCATTCGCACAGGGGGAAAAGGGCTATGGCTACACCTTC
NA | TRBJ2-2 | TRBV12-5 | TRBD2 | CASGLVAIKGLAGENTGELFF | TGTGCTAGTGGTTTGGTCGCCATTAAGGGACTAGCGGGAGAGAACACCGGGGAGCTGTTTTTT
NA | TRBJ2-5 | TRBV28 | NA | CASSLTSEETQYF | TGTGCCAGCAGCCTGACTAGTGAGGAGACCCAGTACTTC
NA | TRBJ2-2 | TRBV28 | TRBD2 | CASTSSGRGAGELFF | TGTGCCAGCACCTCTAGCGGGAGAGGGGCCGGGGAGCTGTTTTTT
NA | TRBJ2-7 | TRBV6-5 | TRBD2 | CASSSYSSSGTYEQYF | TGTGCCAGCAGTTCCTACTCGTCTAGCGGGACTTACGAGCAGTACTTC
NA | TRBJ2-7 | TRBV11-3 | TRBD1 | CASSLVAGTGVYEQYF | TGTGCCAGCAGCTTAGTGGCGGGCACAGGGGTCTACGAGCAGTACTTC
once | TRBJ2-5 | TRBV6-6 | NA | CASRRDLQETQYF | TGTGCCAGCAGACGGGACTTACAAGAGACCCAGTACTTC
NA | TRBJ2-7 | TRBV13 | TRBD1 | CASSSRTGPNPYEQYF | TGTGCCAGCAGCTCCCGGACAGGCCCAAATCCCTACGAGCAGTACTTC
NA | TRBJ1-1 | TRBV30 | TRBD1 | CAWSPRDSLKAFF | TGTGCCTGGAGTCCGAGGGACAGCCTGAAGGCTTTCTTT
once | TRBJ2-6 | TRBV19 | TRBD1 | CASSATGASFSGANVLTF | TGTGCCAGTAGTGCCACAGGGGCCAGCTTTTCTGGGGCCAACGTCCTGACTTTC
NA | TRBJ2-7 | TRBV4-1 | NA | CASSQDFRYEQYF | TGCGCCAGCAGCCAAGATTTCCGCTACGAGCAGTACTTC
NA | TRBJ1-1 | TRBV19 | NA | CASRPPRQDTEAFF | TGTGCCAGTAGACCCCCCCGACAGGACACTGAAGCTTTCTTT
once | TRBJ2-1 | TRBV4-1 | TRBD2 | CASSQDLWAGVLSQFF | TGCGCCAGCAGCCAAGATCTTTGGGCGGGAGTTTTGTCGCAGTTCTTC
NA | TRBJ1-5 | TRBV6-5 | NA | CASMAAPNQPQHF | TGTGCCAGCATGGCCGCCCCAAATCAGCCCCAGCATTTT
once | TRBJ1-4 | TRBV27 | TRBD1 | CASRRTGYSNEKLFF | TGTGCCAGCAGAAGGACAGGGTATTCTAATGAAAAACTGTTTTTT
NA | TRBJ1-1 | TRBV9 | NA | CASSARAGGIPNGEAFF | TGTGCCAGCAGCGCGAGGGCGGGGGGCATCCCGAACGGTGAAGCTTTCTTT
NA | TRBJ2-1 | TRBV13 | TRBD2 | CASSLASGSGRYNEQFF | TGTGCCAGCAGCTTAGCTAGCGGGAGTGGCCGATACAATGAGCAGTTCTTC
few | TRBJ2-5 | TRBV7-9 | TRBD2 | CASSLGDSGSGETQYF | TGTGCCAGCAGCTTGGGGGATAGCGGGAGCGGAGAGACCCAGTACTTC
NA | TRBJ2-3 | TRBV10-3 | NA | CAISGGDREVADTQYF | TGTGCCATCAGTGGGGGTGACAGGGAGGTTGCAGATACGCAGTATTTT
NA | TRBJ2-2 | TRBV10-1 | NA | CASSDGNTGELFF | TGCGCCAGCAGTGACGGGAACACCGGGGAGCTGTTTTTT
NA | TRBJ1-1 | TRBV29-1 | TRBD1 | CSGAYRGNTEAFF | TGCAGCGGGGCCTACAGGGGTAACACTGAAGCTTTCTTT
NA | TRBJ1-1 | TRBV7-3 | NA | CASSLTGDTEAFF | TGTGCCAGCAGCTTAACAGGGGACACTGAAGCTTTCTTT
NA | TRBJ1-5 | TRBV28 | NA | CASSSDQPQHF | TGTGCCAGCAGTTCAGATCAGCCCCAGCATTTT
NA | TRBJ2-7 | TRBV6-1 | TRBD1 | CASSDERTGTYEQYF | TGTGCCAGCAGTGACGAACGGACAGGGACGTACGAGCAGTACTTC
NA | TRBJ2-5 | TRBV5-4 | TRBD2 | CASSVGLAVQETQYF | TGTGCCAGCAGCGTTGGACTAGCGGTCCAAGAGACCCAGTACTTC